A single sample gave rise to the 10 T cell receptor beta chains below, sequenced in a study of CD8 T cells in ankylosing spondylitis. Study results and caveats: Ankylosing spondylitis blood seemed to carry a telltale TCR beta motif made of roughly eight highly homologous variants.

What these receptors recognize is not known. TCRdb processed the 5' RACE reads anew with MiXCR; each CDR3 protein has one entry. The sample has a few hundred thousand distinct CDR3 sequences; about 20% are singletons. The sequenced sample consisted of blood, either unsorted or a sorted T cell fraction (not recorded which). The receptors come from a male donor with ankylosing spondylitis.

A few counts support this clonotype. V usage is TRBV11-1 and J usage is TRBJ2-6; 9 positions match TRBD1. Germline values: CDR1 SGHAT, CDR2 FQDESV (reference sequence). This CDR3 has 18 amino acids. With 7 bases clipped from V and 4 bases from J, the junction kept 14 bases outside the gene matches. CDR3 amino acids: CASKTGTGYFGGANVLTF. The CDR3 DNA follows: TGTGCCAGCAAAACCGGGACAGGGTATTTTGGAGGGGCCAACGTCCTGACTTTC.

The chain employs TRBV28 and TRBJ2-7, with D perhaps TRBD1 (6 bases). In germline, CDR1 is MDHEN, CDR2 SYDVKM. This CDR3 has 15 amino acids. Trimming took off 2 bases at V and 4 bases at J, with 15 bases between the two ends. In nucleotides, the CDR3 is TGTGCCAGCAGTTTAACTTCGGGGACACTATACGAGCAGTACTTC. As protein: CASSLTSGTLYEQYF. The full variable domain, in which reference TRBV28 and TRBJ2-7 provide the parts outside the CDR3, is DVKVTQSSRYLVKRTGEKVFLECVQDMDHENMFWYRQDPGLGLRLIYFSYDVKMKEKGDIPEGYSVSREKKERFSLILESASTNQTSMYLCASSLTSGTLYEQYFGPGTRLTVT.

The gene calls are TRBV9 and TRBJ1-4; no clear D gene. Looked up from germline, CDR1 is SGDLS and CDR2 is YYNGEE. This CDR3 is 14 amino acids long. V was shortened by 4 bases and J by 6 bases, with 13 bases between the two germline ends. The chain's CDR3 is CASSPQARDEKLFF. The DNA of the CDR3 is TGTGCCAGCAGCCCGCAGGCTCGGGATGAAAAACTGTTTTTT.

The CDR3 spells CASSGREQGSSYNSPLHF. In DNA, the CDR3 is TGCGCCAGCAGTGGCCGAGAACAGGGGAGCTCCTATAATTCACCCCTCCACTTT. The chain employs TRBV10-2 and TRBJ1-6; 7 bases match TRBD1. V trimming: 4 bases; J trimming: 0 bases; junction bases outside the gene matches: 9. The CDR3 contains 18 residues. CDR1 and CDR2 (germline): WSHSY, SAAADI.

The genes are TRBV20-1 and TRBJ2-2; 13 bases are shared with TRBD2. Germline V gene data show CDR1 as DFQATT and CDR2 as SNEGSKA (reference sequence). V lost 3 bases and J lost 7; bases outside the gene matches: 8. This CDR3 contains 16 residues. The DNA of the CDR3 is TGCAGTGCTAGTCGCGGGACTAGCGGGAAAGGCGGGGAGCTGTTTTTT. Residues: CSASRGTSGKGGELFF.

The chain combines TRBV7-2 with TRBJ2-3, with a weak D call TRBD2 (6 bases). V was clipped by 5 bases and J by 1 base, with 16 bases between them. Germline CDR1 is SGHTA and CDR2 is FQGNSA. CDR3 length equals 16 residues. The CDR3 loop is CASSSPRGIGTDTQYF. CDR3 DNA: TGTGCCAGCAGCAGTCCCCGGGGGATCGGCACAGATACGCAGTATTTT.

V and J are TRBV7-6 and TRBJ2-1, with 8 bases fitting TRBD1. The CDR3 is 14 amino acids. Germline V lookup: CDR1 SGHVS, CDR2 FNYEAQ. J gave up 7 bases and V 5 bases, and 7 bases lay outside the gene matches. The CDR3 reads CASSPWTGLNEQFF. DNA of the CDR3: TGTGCCAGCAGCCCATGGACAGGGTTAAATGAGCAGTTCTTC.

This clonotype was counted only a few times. The CDR3 nucleotides are TGTGCCAGCAGCCCCTCACGGGGGGCGGTGGGGAACACTGAAGCTTTCTTT. This translates into CASSPSRGAVGNTEAFF. This chain uses TRBV11-2 with TRBJ1-1; the D gene is possibly TRBD1 (6 bases). Germline-derived CDR1 and CDR2 are SGHAT and FQNNGV. The V gene lost 5 bases and the J gene lost 1 base, with 20 bases spanning the gap. The CDR3 consists of 17 residues.

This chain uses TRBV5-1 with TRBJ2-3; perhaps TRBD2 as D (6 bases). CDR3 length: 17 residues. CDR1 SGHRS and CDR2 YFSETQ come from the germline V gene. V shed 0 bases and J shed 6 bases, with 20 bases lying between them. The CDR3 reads CASSLGGDSGRTDTQYF. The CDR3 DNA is TGCGCCAGCAGCTTGGGGGGGGACTCAGGCCGAACCGATACGCAGTATTTT. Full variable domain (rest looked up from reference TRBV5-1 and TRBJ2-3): KAGVTQTPRYLIKTRGQQVTLSCSPISGHRSVSWYQQTPGQGLQFLFEYFSETQRNKGNFPGRFSGRQFSNSRSEMNVSTLELGDSALYLCASSLGGDSGRTDTQYFGPGTRLTVL.

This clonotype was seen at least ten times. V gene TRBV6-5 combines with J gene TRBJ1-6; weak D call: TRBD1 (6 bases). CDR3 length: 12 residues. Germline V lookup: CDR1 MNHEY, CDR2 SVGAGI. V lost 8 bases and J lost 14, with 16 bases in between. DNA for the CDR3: TGTGCCAGCTCACAGGGATTAGGAGCCCTCCACTTT. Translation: CASSQGLGALHF.